The clone carrying this T cell receptor (beta chain) has ten or more counts. The data were taken from a study of T cells in Graves' hyperthyroidism and ophthalmopathy. Diagnoses used clinical symptoms, serum thyroxine and TRAb, thyroid ultrasound and orbital computed tomography. Trimming stripped 7 bases from V and 10 bases from J, with 18 bases between. Germline V gene lookup returns CDR1 SGDLS and CDR2 YYNGEE. The CDR3 contains 14 residues. TCR beta CDR3 sequences were amplified from RNA transcripts. The HTBI set primed first-round TCR CDR3 RT-PCR. TCRdb independently ran MiXCR on the multiplex PCR reads; one entry per CDR3 protein. Found here are around 300,000 distinct CDR3 sequences, approximately 14% of them singletons; the top ten hold roughly 8.2%.

The chain combines TRBV9 with TRBJ1-6, with D tentatively TRBD1 (5 bases). The clonotype was recovered from a woman between 40 and 50 years old with Graves' hyperthyroidism. The material sequenced was blood. The CDR3 protein is CASQADSRGSPLHF. The CDR3 region has the DNA TGTGCCAGCCAAGCCGACAGCCGAGGGTCACCCCTCCACTTT.